This record concerns one TCR beta chain sequence. Its antigen remains unknown. Using RNA transcripts as the source, TCR beta CDR3 regions were amplified. Initially, a first-round RT-PCR of the TCR CDR3 employed the HTBI primer set. TCRdb reprocessed the multiplex PCR reads via MiXCR and lists one record per CDR3 protein. The table includes a few hundred thousand distinct CDR3 sequences, 40% to 50% detected once. The source of the sample is a study of T cells in Graves' hyperthyroidism and ophthalmopathy. Regarding the study as a whole: Blood also contained most expanded thyroid clonotypes above 0.001.

V gave up 5 bases and J gave up 2 bases; unmatched junction bases: 5. Germline CDR1 and CDR2: SEHNR and FQNEAQ (reference sequence). The CDR3 contains 15 residues. The source of this sequence is an adult woman with Graves' disease, either hyperthyroidism or ophthalmopathy (not recorded which). The chain has TRBV7-9 and TRBJ2-5; TRBD2 agrees at 10 bases. The material sequenced was peripheral blood or thyroid tissue (not recorded which). CDR3 nucleotides: TGTGCCAGCAGCCCAACTAGCGGGATGCAAGAGACCCAGTACTTC. This codes for CASSPTSGMQETQYF.